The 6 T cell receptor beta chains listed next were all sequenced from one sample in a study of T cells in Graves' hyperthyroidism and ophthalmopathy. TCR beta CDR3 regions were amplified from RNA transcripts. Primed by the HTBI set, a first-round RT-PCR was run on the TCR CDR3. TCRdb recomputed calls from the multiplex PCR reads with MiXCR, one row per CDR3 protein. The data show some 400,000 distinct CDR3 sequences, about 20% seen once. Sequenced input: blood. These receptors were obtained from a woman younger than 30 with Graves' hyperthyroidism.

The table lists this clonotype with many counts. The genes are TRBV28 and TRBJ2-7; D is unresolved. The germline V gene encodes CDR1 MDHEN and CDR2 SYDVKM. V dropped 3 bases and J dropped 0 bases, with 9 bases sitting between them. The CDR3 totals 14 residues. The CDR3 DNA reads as TGTGCCAGCAGTTTTGCGGCACTCTCCTACGAGCAGTACTTC. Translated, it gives CASSFAALSYEQYF.

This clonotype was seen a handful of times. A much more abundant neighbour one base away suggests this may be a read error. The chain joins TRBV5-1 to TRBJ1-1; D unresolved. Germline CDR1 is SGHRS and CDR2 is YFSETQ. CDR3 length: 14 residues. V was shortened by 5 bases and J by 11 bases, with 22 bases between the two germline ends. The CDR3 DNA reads TGCGCCAGCAGTGTCTCACGGTCAGACATAAGGGCTTTCTTT. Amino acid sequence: CASSVSRSDIRAFF.

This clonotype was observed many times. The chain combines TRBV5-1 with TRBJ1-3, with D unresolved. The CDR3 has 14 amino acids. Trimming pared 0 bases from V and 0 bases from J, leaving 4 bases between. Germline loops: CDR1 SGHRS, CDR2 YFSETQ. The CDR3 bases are TGCGCCAGCAGCTTGGACCACTCTGGAAACACCATATATTTT. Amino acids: CASSLDHSGNTIYF.

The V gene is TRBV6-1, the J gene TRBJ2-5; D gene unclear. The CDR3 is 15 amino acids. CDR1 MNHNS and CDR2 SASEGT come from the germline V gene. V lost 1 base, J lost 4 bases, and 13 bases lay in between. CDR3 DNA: TGTGCCAGCAGTGAAGGTGAGAGTGTCTCAGAGACCCAGTACTTC. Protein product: CASSEGESVSETQYF.

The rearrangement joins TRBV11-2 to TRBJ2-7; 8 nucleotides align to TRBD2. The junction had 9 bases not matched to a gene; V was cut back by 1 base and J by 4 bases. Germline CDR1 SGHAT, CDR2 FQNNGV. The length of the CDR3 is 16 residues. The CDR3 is CASSLGSSGGLYEQYF. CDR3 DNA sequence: TGTGCCAGCAGCTTAGGATCGAGCGGGGGTCTGTACGAGCAGTACTTC.

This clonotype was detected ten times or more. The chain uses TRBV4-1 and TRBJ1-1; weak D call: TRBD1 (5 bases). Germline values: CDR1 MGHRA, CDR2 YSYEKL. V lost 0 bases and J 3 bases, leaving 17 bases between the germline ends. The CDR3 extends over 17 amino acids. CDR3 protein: CASSQDHKGRRDTEAFF. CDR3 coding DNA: TGCGCCAGCAGCCAAGACCACAAGGGGCGACGGGACACTGAAGCTTTCTTT.